This T cell receptor (beta chain) is drawn from a study of blood T cell repertoires in COVID-19. Study information: T cells, B-cell-depleted T cells, or PBMCs provided the cDNA or gDNA that served as material.

As processed by the authors: Counts of nucleated cells, estimated from reference gene primer amplification, were obtained. Repertoires were generated with immunoSEQ multiplex PCR, while TCRdb's copy carries only in-frame clones and drops some. V and J calls and clone size are copied from that table; D and trimming were computed from the DNA. Found here are roughly 70,000 clones, more than 75% of them singletons; the top ten hold around 3.5%. The CDR3 runs 13 residues. With 2 bases removed from V and 3 bases from J, the gap between germline ends came to 8 bases. Germline lookup yields CDR1 LGHDT and CDR2 YNNKEL (reference sequence).

The TCR sequence derives from a man between 50 and 59 years old with active COVID-19. The V and J genes are TRBV3-1 (or the pseudogene TRBV3-2) and TRBJ2-7, with D uncertain. Sample: peripheral blood. CDR3 sequence reads: CASSQPDNYEQYF. The CDR3, as DNA: TGTGCCAGCAGCCAACCAGATAACTACGAGCAGTACTTC.